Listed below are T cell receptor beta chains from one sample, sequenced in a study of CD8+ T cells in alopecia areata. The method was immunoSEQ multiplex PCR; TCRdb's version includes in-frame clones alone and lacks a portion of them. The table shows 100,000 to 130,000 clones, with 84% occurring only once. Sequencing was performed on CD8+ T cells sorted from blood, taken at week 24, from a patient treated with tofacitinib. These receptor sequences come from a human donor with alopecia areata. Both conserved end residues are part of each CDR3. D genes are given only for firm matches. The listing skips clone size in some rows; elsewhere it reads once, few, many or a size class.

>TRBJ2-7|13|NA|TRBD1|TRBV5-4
CASSPGTGERQYF
TGTGCCAGCAGTCCCGGGACAGGGGAACGGCAGTACTTC
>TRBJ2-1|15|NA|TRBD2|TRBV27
CASSSLGSGGFEQFF
TGTGCCAGCAGTTCCCTAGGTAGCGGGGGGTTTGAGCAGTTCTTC
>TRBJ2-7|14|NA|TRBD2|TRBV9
CASSGPSGGYEQYF
TGTGCCAGCAGCGGGCCCAGCGGGGGGTACGAGCAGTACTTC
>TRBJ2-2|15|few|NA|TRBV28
CASSFGPGYTGELFF
TGTGCCAGCAGTTTCGGACCGGGTTACACCGGGGAGCTGTTTTTT
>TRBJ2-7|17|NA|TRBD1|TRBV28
CASSSPKDRASSYEQYF
TGTGCCAGCAGTTCCCCAAAGGACAGGGCCAGCTCCTACGAGCAGTACTTC
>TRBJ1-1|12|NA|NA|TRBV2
CASSGTPPEAFF
TGTGCCAGCAGTGGGACTCCCCCTGAAGCTTTCTTT
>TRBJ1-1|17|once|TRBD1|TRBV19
CASSRIRKGASNTEAFF
TGTGCCAGTAGTCGCATCCGTAAGGGGGCCTCGAACACTGAAGCTTTCTTT
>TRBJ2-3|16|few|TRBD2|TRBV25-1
CASSGLAGGPVDTQYF
TGTGCCAGCAGTGGGCTAGCGGGGGGGCCCGTAGATACGCAGTATTTT
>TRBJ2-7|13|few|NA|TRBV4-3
CASSQDQGYEQYF
TGCGCCAGCAGCCAAGATCAGGGGTACGAGCAGTACTTC
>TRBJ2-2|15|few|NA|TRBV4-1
CASSQERSSPGELFF
TGCGCCAGCAGCCAAGAACGGAGTAGCCCCGGGGAGCTGTTTTTT
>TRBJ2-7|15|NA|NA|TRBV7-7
CASSLAAGSTYEQYF
TGTGCTAGCAGCTTAGCCGCGGGGAGTACCTACGAGCAGTACTTC
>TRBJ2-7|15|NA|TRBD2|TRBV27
CASSLTSGSSYEQYF
TGTGCCAGCAGTCTGACTAGCGGGAGCTCCTACGAGCAGTACTTC
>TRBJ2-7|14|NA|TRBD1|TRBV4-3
CASSEDRFSYEQYF
TGCGCCAGCAGCGAGGACAGGTTCTCCTACGAGCAGTACTTC
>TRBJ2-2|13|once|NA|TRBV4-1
CASSQPRSGELFF
TGCGCCAGCAGCCAACCAAGGTCCGGGGAGCTGTTTTTT
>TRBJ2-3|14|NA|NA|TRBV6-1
CASAPSAGIDTQYF
TGTGCCAGCGCCCCTAGTGCTGGGATTGATACGCAGTATTTT
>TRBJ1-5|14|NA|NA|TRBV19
CASSGNRANQPQHF
TGTGCCAGTAGTGGTAACAGGGCCAATCAGCCCCAGCATTTT
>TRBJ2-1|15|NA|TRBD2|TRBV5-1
CASSSKAGGYNEQFF
TGCGCCAGCAGCTCGAAAGCGGGGGGATACAATGAGCAGTTCTTC
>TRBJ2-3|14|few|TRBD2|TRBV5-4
CASSWTSAADTQYF
TGTGCCAGCAGCTGGACTAGCGCTGCAGATACGCAGTATTTT
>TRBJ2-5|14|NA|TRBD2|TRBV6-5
CASSPGLAGETQYF
TGTGCCAGCAGTCCCGGACTAGCGGGCGAGACCCAGTACTTC
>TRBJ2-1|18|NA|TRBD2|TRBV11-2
CASSLDGRLAGTYNEQFF
TGTGCCAGCAGCTTAGATGGACGACTAGCGGGGACCTACAATGAGCAGTTCTTC
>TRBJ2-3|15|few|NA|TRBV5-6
CASSFLGDSTDTQYF
TGTGCCAGCAGCTTTTTGGGGGACAGCACAGATACGCAGTATTTT
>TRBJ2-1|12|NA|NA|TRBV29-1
CSVEPRRDEQFF
TGCAGCGTTGAACCTCGTCGGGATGAGCAGTTCTTC
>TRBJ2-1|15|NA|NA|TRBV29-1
CSVESGEIAHNEQFF
TGCAGCGTCGAGAGTGGGGAAATAGCCCACAATGAGCAGTTCTTC
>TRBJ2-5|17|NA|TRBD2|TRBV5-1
CASSSSRTSGEGETQYF
TGCGCCAGCAGCTCTTCCCGGACTAGCGGGGAGGGAGAGACCCAGTACTTC
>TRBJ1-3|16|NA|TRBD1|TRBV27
CASSPEQGAIGNTIYF
TGTGCCAGCAGTCCAGAACAGGGGGCGATCGGAAACACCATATATTTT
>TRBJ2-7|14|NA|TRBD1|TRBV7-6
CASSLGDRGYEQYF
TGTGCCAGCAGCTTAGGGGACAGGGGCTACGAGCAGTACTTC
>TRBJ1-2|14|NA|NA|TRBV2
CASSEALLGGGYTF
TGTGCCAGCAGTGAAGCGCTTCTAGGGGGTGGCTACACCTTC
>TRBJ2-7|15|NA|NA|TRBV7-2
CASSLTGGLNYEQYF
TGTGCCAGCAGCCTTACGGGGGGCCTAAACTACGAGCAGTACTTC
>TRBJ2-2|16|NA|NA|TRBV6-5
CASSSYPDPDDGELFF
TGTGCCAGCAGTTCCTACCCAGATCCCGATGACGGGGAGCTGTTTTTT
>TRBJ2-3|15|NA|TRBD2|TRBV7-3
CASSSGLAGIDTQYF
TGTGCCAGCAGCTCGGGACTAGCGGGGATAGATACGCAGTATTTT
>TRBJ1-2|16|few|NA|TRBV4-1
CASSPSQGILNYGYTF
TGCGCCAGCAGCCCTTCCCAGGGCATCCTCAATTATGGCTACACCTTC
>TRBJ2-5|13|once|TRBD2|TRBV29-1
CSVLAGGQETQYF
TGCAGCGTGCTAGCGGGGGGACAAGAGACCCAGTACTTC
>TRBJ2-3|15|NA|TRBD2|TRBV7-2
CASSIAGVTTDTQYF
TGTGCCAGCAGCATTGCGGGGGTGACCACAGATACGCAGTATTTT
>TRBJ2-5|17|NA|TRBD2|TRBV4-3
CASSQDPASGSQETQYF
TGCGCCAGCAGCCAAGATCCGGCTAGCGGATCGCAAGAGACCCAGTACTTC
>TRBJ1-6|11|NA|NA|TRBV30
CAWSVDSPLHF
TGTGCCTGGAGTGTAGATTCACCCCTCCACTTT
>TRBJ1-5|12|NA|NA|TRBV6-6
CASSPHNQPQHF
TGTGCCAGCAGTCCTCACAATCAGCCCCAGCATTTT
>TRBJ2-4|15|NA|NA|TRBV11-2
CASSQTGQGGNIQYF
TGTGCCAGCAGCCAAACGGGGCAGGGTGGAAACATTCAGTACTTC
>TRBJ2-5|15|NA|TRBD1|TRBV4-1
CASSLLQGVQETQYF
TGCGCCAGCAGCCTCCTACAGGGGGTCCAAGAGACCCAGTACTTC
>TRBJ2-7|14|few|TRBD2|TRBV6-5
CASSTSEGLHEQYF
TGTGCCAGCAGTACTAGCGAGGGTCTCCACGAGCAGTACTTC
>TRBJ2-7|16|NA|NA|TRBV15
CATSGKPSAGRYEQYF
TGTGCCACCAGCGGTAAACCTTCGGCGGGACGCTACGAGCAGTACTTC
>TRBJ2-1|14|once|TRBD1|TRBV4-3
CASSHVGQGYEQFF
TGCGCCAGCAGCCACGTTGGACAGGGGTACGAGCAGTTCTTC